Sequencing of this TCR beta chain was carried out in a study of cytomegalovirus exposure and HLA in healthy donors. Study conclusions and caveats: HLA alleles were associated with 16,951 TCR beta sequences in a later analysis at 0.05 false discovery rate. In vitro testing confirmed a few CMV-associated chains as specific for CMV antigens.

V gave up 3 bases and J gave up 7 bases; unmatched junction bases: 4. The CDR3 is made up of 13 amino acids. Per germline, CDR1 GTSNPN and CDR2 SVGIG (reference sequence). The PCR used 60 Vbeta and 13 Jbeta primers. Measured with immunoSEQ multiplex PCR; TCRdb has only the in-frame clones, and not every one. The data hold about 59,000 clones, with 89% observed a single time. As concerns this clone: Its target is not known.

Sequenced sample: PBMCs. This clonotype originated in a man aged 25 to 40 in good health and CMV-seropositive. This chain connects TRBV30 to TRBJ1-1; the match to TRBD1 covers 11 bases. As DNA, the CDR3 is TGTGCCTGGAGCGGACAGGGGGCCGGTGAAGCTTTCTTT. Encoded protein: CAWSGQGAGEAFF.